These T cell receptor beta chains were read from a single sample in a study of blood T cell repertoires in COVID-19. TCRdb's table, derived via immunoSEQ multiplex PCR, lists solely in-frame clones and lacks some. Of tens of thousands of clones detected, 65% to 90% appear once; the ten largest clones hold about a quarter. Sequences were obtained from peripheral blood. These TCRs come from a human donor in a cohort sampled during active COVID-19. Both conserved end residues are part of each CDR3. Each record gives: D gene, J gene, V gene, clone size, CDR3 protein, CDR3 DNA. The D gene is left open where the match is weak. Not every row has a clone size; where given, it reads once, few, many or a size class.

>-|TRBJ1-1|TRBV28|few
CASNDLGGMGAEAFF
TGTGCCAGCAATGACCTCGGGGGGATGGGCGCTGAAGCTTTCTTT
>-|TRBJ1-6|TRBV7-6|-
CASSHAGYNSPLHF
TGTGCCAGCAGCCACGCCGGTTATAATTCACCCCTCCACTTT
>TRBD1|TRBJ2-1|TRBV11-3|-
CASSSWTGDNEQFF
TGTGCCAGCAGCTCCTGGACAGGGGACAATGAGCAGTTCTTC
>-|TRBJ2-3|TRBV7-8|-
CASRQGTGDTQYF
TGTGCCAGCAGACAGGGAACGGGAGATACGCAGTATTTT
>-|TRBJ1-1|TRBV5-4|-
CASSSNSAVNTEAFF
TGTGCCAGCAGCTCGAATTCGGCGGTGAACACTGAAGCTTTCTTT
>TRBD1|TRBJ1-2|TRBV2|-
CASSDIQGLPLGYTF
TGTGCCAGCAGTGACATACAGGGGCTCCCTCTGGGCTACACCTTC
>TRBD2|TRBJ2-5|TRBV7-2|-
CASRIGGIETQYF
TGTGCCAGCAGGATCGGGGGGATCGAGACCCAGTACTTC
>-|TRBJ2-3|TRBV4-1|-
CASSQAIGVDTQYF
TGCGCCAGCAGCCAAGCCATCGGAGTAGATACGCAGTATTTT
>TRBD2|TRBJ2-5|TRBV7-6|-
CASRGASGGETQYF
TGTGCCAGCAGAGGTGCTAGCGGGGGGGAGACCCAGTACTTC
>-|TRBJ1-1|TRBV5-1|-
CASSLAGQGGEVNTEAFF
TGCGCCAGCAGCTTGGCCGGGCAGGGAGGGGAGGTGAACACTGAAGCTTTCTTT
>-|TRBJ2-7|TRBV7-9|once
CASSIMGGRGNQQYF
TGTGCCAGCAGCATTATGGGAGGCAGGGGGAATCAGCAGTACTTC
>-|TRBJ1-2|TRBV7-3|-
CASSPTTSYGYTF
TGTGCCAGCAGCCCTACGACATCCTATGGCTACACCTTC
>-|TRBJ1-2|TRBV7-2|-
CASSSRRSGLGYGYTF
TGTGCCAGCAGCTCCCGAAGGTCGGGTTTGGGCTATGGCTACACCTTC
>TRBD1|TRBJ1-5|TRBV27|once
CASSLYAWTGGDQPQHF
TGTGCCAGCAGTTTATACGCCTGGACAGGGGGGGATCAGCCCCAGCATTTT
>-|TRBJ2-3|TRBV7-2|-
CASSLAQGRGDTQYF
TGTGCCAGCAGCTTAGCACAGGGCCGGGGAGATACGCAGTATTTT
>-|TRBJ1-2|TRBV28|-
CASSSPIIGGYTF
TGTGCCAGCAGTTCACCAATTATCGGGGGCTACACCTTC
>-|TRBJ1-3|TRBV7-6|few
CASSLAPGQVAGNTIYF
TGTGCCAGCAGCTTGGCACCGGGACAAGTTGCTGGAAACACCATATATTTT
>-|TRBJ2-7|TRBV6-2/TRBV6-3|-
CASSGAPLEQYF
TGTGCCAGCAGTGGAGCTCCCCTCGAGCAGTACTTC
>TRBD2|TRBJ2-3|TRBV3-1/TRBV3-2|-
CASTSGGACGTDTQYF
TGTGCCAGTACTAGCGGGGGGGCTTGTGGCACAGATACGCAGTATTTT
>-|TRBJ1-4|TRBV30|-
CAWSPGTMREKLFF
TGTGCCTGGAGTCCCGGGACAATGAGGGAAAAACTGTTTTTT
>TRBD1|TRBJ2-6|TRBV4-1|-
CASSQRPQGAGPSGANVLTF
TGCGCCAGCAGCCAAAGACCACAGGGGGCTGGCCCCTCTGGGGCCAACGTCCTGACTTTC
>TRBD2|TRBJ2-3|TRBV27|once
CASSHGTSGPKDTQYF
TGTGCCAGCAGTCACGGGACTAGCGGGCCCAAGGATACGCAGTATTTT
>-|TRBJ2-2|TRBV4-2|-
CASSQARAVTGELFF
TGTGCCAGCAGCCAAGCGAGGGCCGTCACCGGGGAGCTGTTTTTT
>TRBD1|TRBJ2-7|TRBV6-5|-
CASSYSTGGFYEQYF
TGTGCCAGCAGTTACTCGACAGGGGGGTTCTACGAGCAGTACTTC
>-|TRBJ1-2|TRBV25-1|-
CASKSQALFNYGYTF
TGTGCCAGCAAGTCCCAGGCACTCTTTAACTATGGCTACACCTTC
>TRBD1|TRBJ2-3|TRBV4-1|-
CASSQGQGIDTQYF
TGCGCCAGCAGCCAGGGACAGGGGATAGATACGCAGTATTTT
>-|TRBJ2-3|TRBV7-9|-
CASSPGLASTDTQYF
TGTGCCAGCAGCCCGGGACTGGCTAGCACAGATACGCAGTATTTT
>-|TRBJ2-7|TRBV6-2/TRBV6-3|-
CASSSQGAINEQYF
TGTGCCAGCAGTTCTCAAGGGGCGATCAACGAGCAGTACTTC
>TRBD1|TRBJ2-7|TRBV24-1|-
CATSDSFGTGPYEQYF
TGTGCCACCAGTGATTCTTTCGGGACAGGGCCCTACGAGCAGTACTTC
>-|TRBJ1-1|TRBV27|-
CASSFSVNAEAFF
TGTGCCAGCAGTTTTAGCGTAAATGCTGAAGCTTTCTTT
>TRBD1|TRBJ1-1|TRBV7-3|few
CASSLTLVGQGRAEAFF
TGTGCCAGCAGCTTAACGTTAGTAGGACAGGGCAGGGCTGAAGCTTTCTTT
>-|TRBJ1-4|TRBV3-1/TRBV3-2|-
CASSQTPGFNEKLFF
TGTGCCAGCAGCCAAACGCCGGGGTTTAATGAAAAACTGTTTTTT
>-|TRBJ2-7|TRBV4-1|-
CASSQVPDSYEQYF
TGCGCCAGCAGCCAAGTCCCCGACAGCTACGAGCAGTACTTC
>-|TRBJ2-7|TRBV6-4|-
CASTEVGSYEQYF
TGTGCCAGCACCGAGGTGGGCTCCTACGAGCAGTACTTC
>TRBD2|TRBJ2-3|TRBV5-1|-
CASESGGTDTQYF
TGCGCCAGCGAAAGCGGGGGGACAGATACGCAGTATTTT
>-|TRBJ2-1|TRBV6-2/TRBV6-3|few
CASSPAGVGNEQFF
TGTGCCAGCAGCCCGGCCGGGGTAGGTAATGAGCAGTTCTTC
>-|TRBJ2-5|TRBV6-2/TRBV6-3|few
CASSYGGSQETQYF
TGTGCCAGCAGTTACGGAGGGTCCCAAGAGACCCAGTACTTC
>TRBD1|TRBJ1-2|TRBV11-3|-
CASDPGQGARYGYTF
TGTGCCAGCGACCCGGGACAGGGGGCCCGCTATGGCTACACCTTC
>-|TRBJ2-2|TRBV4-3|-
CASSQLGGGTGELFF
TGCGCCAGCAGCCAATTAGGGGGGGGCACCGGGGAGCTGTTTTTT
>-|TRBJ2-7|TRBV4-2|-
CASSLARGSYEQYF
TGTGCCAGCAGCCTGGCCAGGGGCTCCTACGAGCAGTACTTC
>TRBD2|TRBJ2-2|TRBV6-5|-
CASSTLAGGAGELFF
TGTGCCAGCAGTACCTTAGCGGGGGGTGCCGGGGAGCTGTTTTTT